Shown below are 25 T cell receptor beta chains from a single sample sequenced in a study of T cell repertoires in cytomegalovirus infection. TCRdb analysed the reads with MiXCR anew, one entry per CDR3 protein. This sample has 150,000 to 200,000 distinct CDR3 sequences, with around an eighth found just once. The specimen was PBMCs. The receptors shown here come from a human donor in good health (CMV status not recorded). Some clones in this sample may be carry-over from other donors' samples.

This clonotype was found a few times. The chain is built from TRBV5-1 and TRBJ1-2; 7 bases agree with TRBD1. This CDR3 spans 14 amino acids. Germline V lookup: CDR1 SGHRS, CDR2 YFSETQ. After removal of 5 bases from V and 1 base from J, the junction contained 5 bases not matched to a gene. CDR3 sequence (DNA): TGCGCCAGCAGACCGACAGGGAGTAACTATGGCTACACCTTC. The encoded protein is CASRPTGSNYGYTF.

For the CDR3, the DNA is TGTGCCAGCAGAACGAATTTTCTTCCGGATACGCAGTATTTT. It encodes CASRTNFLPDTQYF. The chain carries TRBV6-1 and TRBJ2-3; D is uncertain. CDR3 size: 14 residues. Germline values: CDR1 MNHNS, CDR2 SASEGT. V was trimmed by 6 bases and J by 6 bases, leaving 16 bases between them.

This clonotype was counted only a few times. Since a much larger clone is just one base distant, this may be a read error. The V gene is TRBV13, the J gene TRBJ1-5; D might be TRBD1 (6 bases). The CDR3 is made up of 14 amino acids. CDR1 is PRHDT, CDR2 FYEKMQ, per germline (reference sequence). Trimming pared 3 bases from V and 3 bases from J, leaving 9 bases between. In DNA form, the CDR3 reads TGTGCCAGCAGCTTCGGACAGTCCAATCAGCCCCAGCATTTT. Translating it yields CASSFGQSNQPQHF.

The gene calls are TRBV20-1 and TRBJ2-5; 7 bases fit TRBD1. V shed 0 bases, J shed 5 bases, and the junction held 12 bases outside the gene matches. Germline lookup yields CDR1 DFQATT and CDR2 SNEGSKA (reference sequence). The CDR3 has 16 residues. The CDR3 DNA is TGCAGTGCTAGAGATTATCACAGGGGCGCAGCCGAGACCCAGTACTTC. Amino acids: CSARDYHRGAAETQYF.

This clonotype has ten or more counts. The chain employs TRBV7-2 and TRBJ2-7; 11 nucleotides agree with TRBD2. V lost 6 bases and J lost 6; bases outside the gene matches: 4. Germline V gives CDR1 SGHTA, CDR2 FQGNSA. There are 13 residues in the CDR3. In DNA form, the CDR3 reads TGTGCCAGCAGTTTTAGCGGGGGGGGCGAGCAGTACTTC. Its protein is CASSFSGGGEQYF.

V usage is TRBV24-1 and J usage is TRBJ2-7; possible D gene TRBD2, 6 bases. The V end lost 11 bases, the J end lost 3 bases, and 13 bases lay between the germline ends. The CDR3 contains 12 residues. Germline values: CDR1 KGHDR, CDR2 SFDVKD. The CDR3 region is CASGTPLYEQYF. The CDR3 DNA follows: TGTGCCAGCGGGACCCCCCTCTACGAGCAGTACTTC.

This clonotype came up many times. The chain employs TRBV10-1 and TRBJ2-1, with D hard to call. V was cut by 3 bases and J by 10 bases, with 16 bases left in between. The CDR3 length is 14 residues. Germline-derived CDR1 and CDR2 are WNHNN and SYGVQD (reference sequence). CDR3 region: CASSEWASGVEQFF. The CDR3 coding sequence is TGCGCCAGCAGTGAATGGGCCTCCGGTGTGGAGCAGTTCTTC.

There are many counts of this clonotype. V and J are TRBV28 and TRBJ1-1; 9 bases align to TRBD1. Germline values: CDR1 MDHEN, CDR2 SYDVKM. J lost 0 bases, V lost 4 bases, and 9 bases had no gene match. The length of the CDR3 is 17 residues. For the CDR3, the DNA is TGTGCCAGCAGTTCCCTCGACAGGGGGGTTATGAACACTGAAGCTTTCTTT. Its protein is CASSSLDRGVMNTEAFF.

This clonotype was counted a few times. V is TRBV12-3 or TRBV12-4 and J is TRBJ2-1, with D hard to call. The CDR3 extends over 14 amino acids. Trimming took off 5 bases at V and 5 bases at J, with 13 bases between the two ends. The CDR3 region has the DNA TGTGCCAGCAGTCCTGGGCCTATCAACAATGAGCAGTTCTTC. Translation gives CASSPGPINNEQFF.

This clonotype has only a few counts. The chain has TRBV19 and TRBJ2-1, with 12 bases fitting TRBD1. The CDR3 runs to 16 residues. J was trimmed by 4 bases and V by 5 bases; bases with no gene match: 6. CDR1 is LNHDA and CDR2 is SQIVND in the germline V gene (reference sequence). CDR3 residues: CASSGTGGTRYNEQFF. CDR3 nucleotide sequence: TGTGCCAGTAGTGGGACAGGGGGCACTCGGTACAATGAGCAGTTCTTC.

The DNA of the CDR3 is TGTGCCAGCAGAAAGGCCTACGAGCAGTACTTC. It encodes CASRKAYEQYF. The chain recombines TRBV6-2 or TRBV6-3 with TRBJ2-7; D unclear. This CDR3 has 11 amino acids. Germline-derived CDR1 and CDR2 are MNHEY and SVGEGT. V lost 6 bases, J lost 2 bases, and 5 bases lay in between.

This clonotype has at least ten counts. V usage is TRBV14 and J usage is TRBJ1-1; TRBD1 matches at 10 bases. The germline V gene encodes CDR1 SGHDN and CDR2 FVKESK. CDR3 length equals 17 residues. V gave up 6 bases and J gave up 0 bases; unmatched junction bases: 10. This chain's CDR3 is CASSRRGTGVLNTEAFF. The CDR3 bases are TGTGCCAGCAGTCGCCGGGGGACAGGGGTCCTGAACACTGAAGCTTTCTTT.

This chain uses TRBV11-2 with TRBJ2-3, with D possibly TRBD1 on 6 matching bases. Trimming took off 3 bases at V and 2 bases at J, with 12 bases between the two ends. The CDR3 is 15 amino acids. Germline V gives CDR1 SGHAT, CDR2 FQNNGV. The CDR3 spells CASSFPTGLTDTQYF. The DNA for the CDR3 is TGTGCCAGCAGCTTCCCGACAGGACTCACAGATACGCAGTATTTT.

In its sample, this clonotype was seen many times. J is TRBJ1-6 and V is TRBV7-9; no reliable D call. The CDR3 runs 16 residues. V lost 4 bases, J lost 0 bases, and 10 bases lay in between. From germline, CDR1 is SEHNR and CDR2 FQNEAQ (reference sequence). DNA of the CDR3: TGTGCCAGCAGCTCAAGACCGAGCTCCTATAATTCACCCCTCCACTTT. This codes for CASSSRPSSYNSPLHF.

DNA of the CDR3: TGTGCCAGCAGTGAAGGGGGAAGGAATTCACCCCTCCACTTT. This codes for CASSEGGRNSPLHF. The chain carries TRBV2 and TRBJ1-6; D ambiguous. Germline V gene sequence: CDR1 SNHLY, CDR2 FYNNEI. The CDR3 spans 14 residues. Deletions cut 1 base from V and 7 bases from J, with 8 bases between.

This clonotype was recorded once. No conserved phenylalanine or tryptophan is present at the end of the CDR3, so a read error is the likely explanation. The chain employs TRBV7-8 and TRBJ2-1, with TRBD1 as a possible D gene (6 bases). Germline CDR1 and CDR2: SGHVS and FQNEAQ. V was clipped by 4 bases and J by 9 bases, with 13 bases between them. CDR3 length: 13 amino acids. As DNA, the CDR3 is TGTGCCAGCAGCTCACCCGGGACACCTGAGCAGTTCTCC. Protein product: CASSSPGTPEQFS.

This clonotype has a count of ten or more. This chain links TRBV5-4 with TRBJ2-3; D is possibly TRBD2 (6 bases). The CDR3 sequence is 16 residues long. Germline V gene lookup returns CDR1 SGHNT and CDR2 YYREEE (reference sequence). Trimming took off 3 bases at V and 0 bases at J, with 14 bases between the two ends. CDR3: CASSSLGGMSTDTQYF. The CDR3 DNA reads as TGTGCCAGCAGCTCCTTAGGCGGGATGAGCACAGATACGCAGTATTTT.

Only a few counts were recorded for this clonotype. V and J are TRBV11-2 and TRBJ2-3; 11 bases are a match to TRBD1. Germline CDR1 SGHAT, CDR2 FQNNGV. The J segment lost 4 bases and the V segment lost 0 bases, leaving 9 bases of the junction unmatched. The CDR3 contains 18 residues. CDR3 in amino acids: CASSLDRTGGGRADTQYF. The CDR3 region has the DNA TGTGCCAGCAGCTTAGACAGGACAGGGGGCGGCCGTGCAGATACGCAGTATTTT.

The genes are TRBV28 and TRBJ1-2, with D unresolved. This CDR3 contains 12 residues. Trimming pared 4 bases from V and 5 bases from J, leaving 8 bases between. The germline gives CDR1 MDHEN, CDR2 SYDVKM. CDR3 DNA sequence: TGTGCCAGCAGTTCGCGAGTTTATGGCTACACCTTC. Residues: CASSSRVYGYTF.

This clonotype was seen at least ten times. This sequence joins TRBV10-3 and TRBJ2-1, with D possibly TRBD1 on 6 matching bases. The CDR3 runs to 11 residues. CDR1 is ENHRY, CDR2 SYGVKD, per germline. V was clipped by 5 bases and J by 8 bases, with 7 bases between them. CDR3 in DNA: TGTGCCATCAGTACAGGGTATGAGCAGTTCTTC. It translates to CAISTGYEQFF.

This clonotype came up many times. This chain joins TRBV7-2 and TRBJ2-7; tentatively, D is TRBD2 (6 bases). The V gene's germline CDR1 is SGHTA and CDR2 FQGNSA. Between the trimmed V and J ends, which lost 5 bases and 7 bases, there was a span of 9 bases. This CDR3 has 11 amino acids. The CDR3 nucleotides read TGTGCCAGCAGCGCCCGGGGGGAGCAGTACTTC. This sequence encodes CASSARGEQYF.

This clonotype has ten or more counts. The chain is built from TRBV12-3 or TRBV12-4 and TRBJ2-7; D is ambiguous. CDR3 length equals 12 residues. V lost 2 bases, J lost 4 bases, and 6 bases lay in between. DNA for the CDR3: TGTGCCAGCAGTTTATTGGGTTACGAGCAGTACTTC. This translates into CASSLLGYEQYF.

This clonotype has at least ten counts. The chain carries TRBV29-1 and TRBJ1-4; the match to TRBD1 covers 8 bases. The CDR3 loop spans 14 amino acids. CDR1 is SQVTM, CDR2 ANQGSEA, per germline. V gave up 6 bases and J gave up 7 bases; unmatched junction bases: 10. CDR3 bases: TGCAGCGTAGCACGGGACAGGAGTGCTGAAAAACTGTTTTTT. It is translated as CSVARDRSAEKLFF.

This clonotype was observed many times. The CDR3 is CASSLEAGFYGYTF. For the CDR3, the DNA is TGTGCCAGCAGCTTAGAAGCGGGGTTCTATGGCTACACCTTC. The J gene is TRBJ1-2, the V gene TRBV7-9; D unresolved. The CDR3 spans 14 residues. V was trimmed by 1 base and J by 4 bases, leaving 10 bases between them. From germline, CDR1 is SEHNR and CDR2 FQNEAQ (reference sequence).

This clonotype has at least ten counts. V gene TRBV7-2 combines with J gene TRBJ2-7, with no clear D. CDR3 length equals 14 residues. V lost 4 bases, J lost 0 bases, and 10 bases lay in between. Per the germline V gene, CDR1 is SGHTA and CDR2 is FQGNSA. The CDR3 nucleotides are TGTGCCAGCAGCTGGAGATTAAGCTCCTACGAGCAGTACTTC. Translation: CASSWRLSSYEQYF.